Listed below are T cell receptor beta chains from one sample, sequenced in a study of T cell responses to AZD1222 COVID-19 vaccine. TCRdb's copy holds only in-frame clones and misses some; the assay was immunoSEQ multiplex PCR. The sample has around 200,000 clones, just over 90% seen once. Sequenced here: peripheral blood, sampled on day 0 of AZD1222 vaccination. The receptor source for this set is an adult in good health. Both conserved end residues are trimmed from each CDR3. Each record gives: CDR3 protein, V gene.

cdr3_aa: ASSLGGRAYEQY
v_call: TRBV5-4

cdr3_aa: ASSIGPTSGSVITGELF
v_call: TRBV19

cdr3_aa: ASSLTVAYEQY
v_call: TRBV19

cdr3_aa: ASSYQGSTEQY
v_call: TRBV6-5

cdr3_aa: ASSLAGVSYEQY
v_call: TRBV5-1

cdr3_aa: ASSPGQGARAPFYEQY
v_call: TRBV18

cdr3_aa: ASSLTGKGYGYT
v_call: TRBV7-8

cdr3_aa: ASSYSRQGYNSPLH
v_call: TRBV6-7

cdr3_aa: ASTPGGGQNEQF
v_call: TRBV10-1

cdr3_aa: ASSGGRTYNEQF
v_call: TRBV11-3

cdr3_aa: AISVGGPGNTIY
v_call: TRBV13

cdr3_aa: ASSEGLAYEQY
v_call: TRBV6-1

cdr3_aa: ATSDSRQGHYEQY
v_call: TRBV24-1

cdr3_aa: ASSVGLTGELF
v_call: TRBV9

cdr3_aa: ASSSGGLAF
v_call: TRBV28

cdr3_aa: ASSRTGNEQF
v_call: TRBV19

cdr3_aa: ATDRGNTGELF
v_call: TRBV24-1

cdr3_aa: ASSGRINTEAF
v_call: TRBV11-2